In its sample, the clone carrying this T cell receptor (beta chain) was seen many times. This record belongs to a study of T-cell reconstitution after alpha-beta-depleted transplantation in children. The CDR3 is 14 amino acids. V lost 4 bases, J lost 0 bases, and 7 bases lay in between. This sample's TCRbeta library carried unique molecular identifier barcodes. TCRdb reprocessed the PCR reads via MiXCR and lists one record per CDR3 protein. The data hold 70,000 to 95,000 distinct CDR3 sequences, with roughly an eighth observed a single time. The V gene is TRBV12-3 or TRBV12-4, the J gene TRBJ2-1, with D hard to call. This specimen was PBMCs from the stem cell graft donor, taken from the stem cell graft. The receptor's source is a human donor who donated a stem cell graft to a child with inherited bone marrow failure. The CDR3 nucleotides are TGTGCCAGCAGTTACCGCGGCTCCTACAATGAGCAGTTCTTC. Protein product: CASSYRGSYNEQFF.